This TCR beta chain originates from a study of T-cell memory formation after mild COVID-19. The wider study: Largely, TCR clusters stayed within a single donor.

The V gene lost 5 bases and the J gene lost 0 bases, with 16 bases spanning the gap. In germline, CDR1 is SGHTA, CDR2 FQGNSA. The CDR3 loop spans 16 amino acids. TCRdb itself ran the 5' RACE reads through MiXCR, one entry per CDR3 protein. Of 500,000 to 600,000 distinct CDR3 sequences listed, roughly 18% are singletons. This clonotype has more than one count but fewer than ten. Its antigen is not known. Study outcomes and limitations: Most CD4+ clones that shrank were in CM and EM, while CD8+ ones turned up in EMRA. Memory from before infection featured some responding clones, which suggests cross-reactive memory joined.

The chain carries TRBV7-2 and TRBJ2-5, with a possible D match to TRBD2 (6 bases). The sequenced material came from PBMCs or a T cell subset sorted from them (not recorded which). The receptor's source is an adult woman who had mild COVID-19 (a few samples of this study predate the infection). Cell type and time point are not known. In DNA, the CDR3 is TGTGCCAGCAGCGCCCAACTAGCAGCGTACCAAGAGACCCAGTACTTC. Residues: CASSAQLAAYQETQYF.